Below, 20 T cell receptor beta chains from the same sample are listed, as sequenced in a study of blood T cell repertoires in COVID-19. Generated by immunoSEQ multiplex PCR, the TCRdb table keeps only in-frame clones and is missing some. The sample includes 250,000 to 400,000 clones, under 90% of them seen just once. Sequenced sample: peripheral blood. Every receptor here comes from a woman under 40 with COVID-19, enrolled during active disease.

The chain couples TRBV4-2 to TRBJ1-6, with 8 bases that match TRBD1. Germline V lookup: CDR1 LGHNA, CDR2 YNFKEQ. V shed 0 bases and J 6 bases; nucleotides not matched to a gene: 10. The CDR3 length is 18 residues. The CDR3 DNA reads TGTGCCAGCAGCCAAGATTTGGTCGGAGGACAGGGTAATTCACCCCTCCACTTT. Translating it yields CASSQDLVGGQGNSPLHF.

This sequence joins TRBV19 and TRBJ2-5, with 13 bases identical to TRBD2. The CDR3 has 17 amino acids. J was trimmed by 4 bases and V by 5 bases; bases with no gene match: 10. The germline V gene has CDR1 LNHDA and CDR2 SQIVND (reference sequence). The CDR3, as DNA: TGTGCCAGTAGTGCTGGACTAGCGGGAGAGCCAGGAGAGACCCAGTACTTC. This codes for CASSAGLAGEPGETQYF.

This chain connects TRBV5-4 to TRBJ2-1; no firm D call. The germline gives CDR1 SGHNT, CDR2 YYREEE (reference sequence). The CDR3 extends over 14 amino acids. V shed 4 bases and J shed 7 bases, with 15 bases lying between them. CDR3 coding DNA: TGTGCCAGCAGCGTAGACTCATTTGGGAATGAGCAGTTCTTC. It codes for CASSVDSFGNEQFF.

This clone was picked up one time. The V and J genes are TRBV19 and TRBJ2-7; 9 nucleotides match TRBD1. The J segment lost 3 bases and the V segment lost 4 bases, leaving 7 bases of the junction unmatched. CDR1 and CDR2 (germline): LNHDA, SQIVND (reference sequence). The CDR3 sequence is 15 residues long. In nucleotides, the CDR3 is TGTGCCAGTAGTACTGTCCGGGACAGGGTCTACGAGCAGTACTTC. As protein: CASSTVRDRVYEQYF.

The chain combines TRBV5-6 with TRBJ1-6; D is undetermined. Trimming shortened V by 4 bases and J by 8 bases, and 16 bases separated the two germline ends. The CDR3 covers 15 residues. The germline V gene encodes CDR1 SGHDT and CDR2 YYEEEE. The CDR3: CASSPAIKSDSPLHF. CDR3 bases: TGTGCCAGCAGCCCCGCTATAAAGAGCGATTCACCCCTCCACTTT.

The V call is TRBV3-1 (or the pseudogene TRBV3-2), the J call TRBJ1-1, with D possibly TRBD1 on 5 matching bases. Trimming took 2 bases from V and 6 from J, leaving 13 bases between them. This CDR3 is 14 amino acids long. CDR1 is LGHDT and CDR2 is YNNKEL in the germline V gene (reference sequence). The CDR3 loop reads CASSQTMGGAEAFF. The CDR3 nucleotides are TGTGCCAGCAGCCAAACAATGGGGGGGGCTGAAGCTTTCTTT.

About this clone: An end of the junction does not agree with germline; a read error may underlie this. V is TRBV7-9 and J is TRBJ2-1; D ambiguous. The CDR3 totals 14 residues. CDR1 and CDR2 from the germline V gene are SEHNR and FQNEAQ (reference sequence). In DNA, the CDR3 is TGTGCCGGCAGCTTAGCCTTCGTCGGGAATGAGCAGTTCTTC. As protein: CAGSLAFVGNEQFF.

The chain couples TRBV10-2 to TRBJ2-1, with D perhaps TRBD1 (6 bases). The CDR3 runs 15 residues. The V end was cut by 6 bases, the J end by 0 bases, with 12 bases between. Germline V CDR1 and CDR2: WSHSY, SAAADI. The CDR3 is CASSGQGSSYNEQFF. CDR3 bases: TGCGCCAGCAGCGGTCAGGGGAGCTCCTACAATGAGCAGTTCTTC.

The V call is TRBV12-3 or TRBV12-4, the J call TRBJ1-2, with D possibly matching TRBD1 (5 bases). V was cut by 5 bases and J by 7 bases, with 14 bases left in between. The CDR3 length is 13 residues. The CDR3 DNA is TGTGCCAGCAGTCTCAGGGTAGTCTCTGGCTACACCTTC. It yields the protein CASSLRVVSGYTF.

The chain is built from TRBV7-2 and TRBJ1-6; D is uncertain. V dropped 1 base and J dropped 9 bases, with 16 bases sitting between them. CDR1 is SGHTA, CDR2 FQGNSA, per germline. The CDR3 length is 16 residues. In nucleotides, the CDR3 is TGTGCCAGCAGCTTAGAGATCCGGGTCCCTGGTTCACCCCTCCACTTT. Protein product: CASSLEIRVPGSPLHF.

This clone was detected only once. A junction end diverges from the germline sequence, so it may reflect a read error. V is TRBV11-2 and J is TRBJ2-7, with 7 bases fitting TRBD2. The CDR3 has 16 residues. The V gene's germline CDR1 is SGHAT and CDR2 FQNNGV. Here the CDR3 reads CASSSLPASGAYERYF. CDR3 DNA: TGTGCCAGCAGCTCCCTGCCCGCTAGCGGAGCCTACGAGCGGTACTTC.

The rearrangement joins TRBV30 to TRBJ2-5, with TRBD2 matching 8 bases. From germline, CDR1 is GTSNPN and CDR2 SVGIG (reference sequence). V lost 0 bases and J lost 3; bases outside the gene matches: 6. The CDR3 is 15 amino acids. The CDR3 loop is CAWSVQGLAEETQYF. Here the CDR3 DNA reads TGTGCCTGGAGTGTACAAGGACTAGCAGAAGAGACCCAGTACTTC.

This sequence joins TRBV5-6 and TRBJ1-3; possibly TRBD1 for D (5 bases). The ends were cut back, 4 bases at V and 0 bases at J, with 14 bases in the middle. The CDR3 is 16 residues long. Germline assignment: CDR1 SGHDT and CDR2 YYEEEE. As DNA, the CDR3 is TGTGCCAGCAGCCAGGGAGGGGCCGCCTCTGGAAACACCATATATTTT. This sequence encodes CASSQGGAASGNTIYF.

As concerns this clone: Just one base apart from a much larger clone, this may be a read error. Within the sample, other DNA sequences also encode this same CDR3. The chain combines TRBV2 with TRBJ1-5; D is perhaps TRBD1 (6 bases). Trimming shortened V by 6 bases and J by 11 bases, and 20 bases separated the two germline ends. CDR1 is SNHLY, CDR2 FYNNEI, per germline. The CDR3 is 14 amino acids. CDR3 nucleotides: TGTGCCAGCAGACGCATTTGGACAGCTGCAACCCAGCATTTT. This sequence encodes CASRRIWTAATQHF. Combining the CDR3 with reference TRBV2 and TRBJ1-5 gives the whole variable domain EPEVTQTPSHQVTQMGQEVILRCVPISNHLYFYWYRQILGQKVEFLVSFYNNEISEKSEIFDDQFSVERPDGSNFTLKIRSTKLEDSAMYFCASRRIWTAATQHFGDGTRLSIL.

The chain carries TRBV6-5 and TRBJ1-5; D may be TRBD1 (5 bases). Trimming stripped 0 bases from V and 5 bases from J, with 8 bases between. In germline, CDR1 is MNHEY, CDR2 SVGAGI. This CDR3 is built from 14 residues. In nucleotides, the CDR3 is TGTGCCAGCAGTTACTCGGGGCAGGATCAGCCCCAGCATTTT. Translation: CASSYSGQDQPQHF.

This chain joins TRBV6-1 and TRBJ2-5; 11 bases are shared with TRBD1. In germline, CDR1 is MNHNS, CDR2 SASEGT. Germline trimming cut 3 bases from V and 5 bases from J; bases unmatched to any gene: 8. The CDR3 is 16 amino acids. In nucleotides, the CDR3 is TGTGCCAGCAGTGATCGGCGGACAGGGGGCATGGAGACCCAGTACTTC. This translates into CASSDRRTGGMETQYF.

The rearrangement uses TRBV30 and TRBJ1-3; 9 bases are shared with TRBD1. This CDR3 comprises 18 residues. Trimming took 3 bases from V and 3 from J; bases not matched to a gene: 15. Per the germline V gene, CDR1 is GTSNPN and CDR2 is SVGIG (reference sequence). The CDR3: CAWSEIPPGQGVGNTIYF. The CDR3 DNA reads TGTGCCTGGAGCGAAATACCGCCGGGACAGGGAGTTGGAAACACCATATATTTT.

This clone has just a few counts. This sequence joins TRBV7-2 and TRBJ1-6, with TRBD1 matching over 7 bases. The germline gives CDR1 SGHTA, CDR2 FQGNSA. J lost 5 bases, V lost 3 bases, and 4 bases had no gene match. This CDR3 is 15 amino acids long. The CDR3 DNA reads TGTGCCAGCAGCTTTGACGACAGGGATAATTCACCCCTCCACTTT. Translated: CASSFDDRDNSPLHF. Full variable domain (rest looked up from reference TRBV7-2 and TRBJ1-6): GAGVSQSPSNKVTEKGKDVELRCDPISGHTALYWYRQSLGQGLEFLIYFQGNSAPDKSGLPSDRFSAERTGGSVSTLTIQRTQQEDSAVYLCASSFDDRDNSPLHFGNGTRLTVT.

The rearrangement joins TRBV27 to TRBJ2-1; 12 bases fit TRBD2. The V gene end was trimmed by 5 bases and the J gene end by 5 bases; junction bases not matched to a gene: 10. This CDR3 spans 17 amino acids. The germline CDR1 and CDR2 sequences are MNHEY and SMNVEV (reference sequence). The CDR3 sequence is CASSVRTSGIENNEQFF. The CDR3, as DNA: TGTGCCAGCAGTGTCAGGACTAGCGGGATCGAGAACAATGAGCAGTTCTTC.

V gene TRBV6-5 combines with J gene TRBJ2-3; 8 positions agree with TRBD2. V was pared by 2 bases and J by 4 bases, with 5 bases of the junction left unmatched. CDR1 is MNHEY and CDR2 is SVGAGI in the germline V gene. The CDR3 spans 15 residues. CDR3 sequence: CASSYLSGSADTQYF. CDR3 nucleotide sequence: TGTGCCAGCAGTTACCTGAGCGGGAGTGCAGATACGCAGTATTTT.